Sequencing of this T cell receptor beta chain was carried out in a study of cytomegalovirus exposure and HLA in healthy donors. As for this clone: Its antigen is unidentified.

Primers included in the PCR were 60 Vbeta and 13 Jbeta primers. Clones were read by immunoSEQ multiplex PCR, and TCRdb kept only the in-frame ones, dropping some. The data hold about 160,000 clones, with roughly 79% observed a single time. V shed 8 bases and J shed 0 bases, with 13 bases lying between them. CDR1 and CDR2 (germline): MNHEY, SMNVEV (reference sequence). The CDR3 is made up of 14 amino acids. Findings of the study overall: Previously analyzed data showed that most TCR beta V segments were productive at a frequency of about 90% or about 30%. The later analysis indicated that the majority of CMV-associated TCR beta chains appeared HLA-restricted.

The gene calls are TRBV27 and TRBJ1-1; D perhaps matches TRBD1 (6 bases). The TCR sequence derives from a woman aged 50 to 60 in good health and CMV-seronegative. Material for sequencing was PBMCs. CDR3 residues: CASSWAGVNTEAFF. For the CDR3, the DNA is TGTGCCAGCTCCTGGGCAGGGGTGAACACTGAAGCTTTCTTT.